This is a list of T cell receptor beta chains from one sample in a study of blood T cell repertoires in COVID-19. TCRdb's table, derived via immunoSEQ multiplex PCR, lists solely in-frame clones and lacks some. Of 65,000 to 90,000 clones in the sample, about 86% are singletons; the top ten hold over 20%. Specimen: peripheral blood. The receptors were sampled from a woman aged 80 or older in a cohort sampled during active or convalescent COVID-19. CDR3s include the opening cysteine and the closing phenylalanine or tryptophan. D genes are given only for firm matches. Only part of the rows carry a size: once, few, many, or a class if the clone is expanded.

v_call	clone_size	d_call	j_call	cdr3_aa	cdr3_nt
TRBV3-1/TRBV3-2	NA	NA	TRBJ2-3	CASSQVGSIDTQYF	TGTGCCAGCAGCCAAGTTGGTAGCATAGATACGCAGTATTTT
TRBV29-1	NA	NA	TRBJ2-3	CSVVVQGGTDTQYF	TGCAGCGTTGTGGTTCAGGGGGGTACAGATACGCAGTATTTT
TRBV5-1	NA	NA	TRBJ1-4	CASSSGSTNEKLFF	TGCGCCAGCAGCTCGGGGTCTACTAATGAAAAACTGTTTTTT
TRBV24-1	NA	NA	TRBJ2-2	CATRTRGSGSNTGELFF	TGTGCCACCAGGACACGGGGATCTGGGTCGAACACCGGGGAGCTGTTTTTT
TRBV29-1	NA	NA	TRBJ1-2	CSVDDIYGYTF	TGCAGCGTAGATGACATCTATGGCTACACCTTC
TRBV5-1	NA	NA	TRBJ2-2	CASSLTVSPGGELFF	TGCGCCAGCAGCTTGACAGTTTCCCCAGGCGGGGAGCTGTTTTTT
TRBV9	NA	NA	TRBJ2-5	CASSAWDYQETQYF	TGTGCCAGCAGCGCCTGGGACTACCAAGAGACCCAGTACTTC
TRBV5-1	NA	TRBD1	TRBJ1-6	CASSLGTGDNSPLHF	TGCGCCAGCAGCTTGGGGACAGGGGATAATTCACCCCTCCACTTT
TRBV10-3	NA	TRBD2	TRBJ2-2	CAIRATSGRIEGTGELFF	TGTGCCATCAGAGCGACTAGCGGGAGAATTGAAGGCACCGGGGAGCTGTTTTTT
TRBV19	NA	NA	TRBJ1-5	CASSWLDKPQHF	TGTGCCAGTAGTTGGCTTGATAAGCCCCAGCATTTT
TRBV27	NA	NA	TRBJ1-1	CASSLSRSTEAFF	TGTGCCAGCAGTTTATCGCGGTCCACTGAAGCTTTCTTT
TRBV2	NA	TRBD1	TRBJ1-6	CASSPGQGNSPLHF	TGTGCCAGCAGCCCTGGACAGGGGAATTCACCCCTCCACTTT
TRBV3-1/TRBV3-2	NA	TRBD2	TRBJ2-2	CASSHLSGVGTGELFF	TGTGCCAGCAGCCACCTTAGCGGGGTCGGCACCGGGGAGCTGTTTTTT
TRBV3-1/TRBV3-2	NA	TRBD2	TRBJ2-1	CASSPNRLASEQFF	TGTGCCAGCAGCCCTAACAGACTAGCGAGTGAGCAGTTCTTC
TRBV7-2	NA	NA	TRBJ2-2	CASSLVASVSTGELFF	TGTGCCAGCAGCTTAGTTGCTAGTGTGAGCACCGGGGAGCTGTTTTTT
TRBV5-1	NA	TRBD2	TRBJ2-2	CASSLGPSGSGTGELFF	TGCGCCAGCAGCTTGGGTCCTAGCGGGAGTGGCACCGGGGAGCTGTTTTTT
TRBV2	NA	TRBD1	TRBJ2-2	CASSVQGFTGELFF	TGTGCCAGCAGTGTACAGGGGTTCACCGGGGAGCTGTTTTTT
TRBV5-6	NA	NA	TRBJ1-5	CASSSGHLNQPQHF	TGTGCCAGCAGCTCGGGACACCTAAATCAGCCCCAGCATTTT
TRBV2	NA	NA	TRBJ1-1	CASSVTSNTEAFF	TGTGCCAGCAGTGTGACATCGAACACTGAAGCTTTCTTT
TRBV28	NA	TRBD1	TRBJ1-1	CASRTRDSLAGVGAFF	TGTGCCAGCAGAACCCGGGACAGCCTCGCCGGGGTAGGAGCTTTCTTT
TRBV6-2/TRBV6-3	NA	NA	TRBJ1-6	CASSTRVNSPLHF	TGTGCCAGCAGTACTCGGGTCAATTCACCCCTCCACTTT
TRBV18	NA	TRBD2	TRBJ2-2	CASSPLTGTSGNTGELFF	TGTGCCAGCTCACCGCTCACCGGGACTAGCGGAAACACCGGGGAGCTGTTTTTT
TRBV5-4	NA	TRBD1	TRBJ2-7	CASSRTGVDEQYF	TGTGCCAGCAGCAGGACAGGGGTTGACGAGCAGTACTTC
TRBV19	NA	NA	TRBJ1-1	CASKNGNTEAFF	TGTGCCAGTAAAAACGGGAACACTGAAGCTTTCTTT
TRBV27	once	NA	TRBJ1-4	CASSFGGANEKLFF	TGTGCCAGCAGTTTCGGGGGTGCTAATGAAAAACTGTTTTTT
TRBV7-3	NA	TRBD1	TRBJ2-2	CASSLLEGARYTGELFF	TGTGCCAGCAGCTTACTTGAGGGGGCGCGGTACACCGGGGAGCTGTTTTTT
TRBV12-3/TRBV12-4	NA	NA	TRBJ1-5	CASRRQTNQPQHF	TGTGCCAGTAGACGACAGACGAATCAGCCCCAGCATTTT